This T cell receptor (beta chain) was found in a study of shared clonotypes between healthy human individuals. Study outcomes and limitations: Few donors restricted represented genetic and exposure-history diversity.

Remarks on this clone: Its antigen is unknown.

For each subset, genomic DNA was distributed in equal portions over several immunoSEQ plates. Assay: immunoSEQ multiplex PCR; the TCRdb copy retains only in-frame clones and omits some. The table records roughly 2 million clones, roughly 94% of them present only once. Losses at the gene ends were 10 bases for V and 3 bases for J; bases not matched to a gene: 6. From germline, CDR1 is SGHVS and CDR2 FNYEAQ. This CDR3 has 14 amino acids. CD8 cells regarded as naive lacked CD45RO, were positively chosen for CCR7, and omitted terminally differentiated effector memory CD45RA+ cells. The rearrangement links TRBV7-6 to TRBJ2-2; TRBD2 matches 9 bases. This TCR was sampled from a man aged 18 to 35 in good health. Sequenced material: naive CD8+ T cells sorted from blood. DNA for the CDR3: TGTGCCACGGGAGTAGCGGGGGACACCGGGGAGCTGTTTTTT. Protein: CATGVAGDTGELFF.